These T cell receptor beta chains were read from a single sample in a study of blood T cell repertoires in COVID-19. Method: immunoSEQ multiplex PCR; TCRdb's copy keeps in-frame clones and lacks some. The sample has approximately 300,000 clones, 90% seen once. Input material: peripheral blood. The receptors stem from a woman in her thirties or forties with COVID-19, enrolled during active disease. The CDR3 runs from the conserved cysteine through the conserved F or W. D genes are given only for firm matches. Size tells how often a clone was seen (once, few, many) or the class of an expanded clone, and some rows leave it out.

TRBD1,TRBV6-5,TRBJ1-1,NA,TGTGCCAGCAAGATGGACAGGGTCAGGACTGAAGCTTTCTTT,CASKMDRVRTEAFF
TRBD1,TRBV7-9,TRBJ1-1,NA,TGTGCCAGCAACCCTTCCGGGACAGAAAAGTCTAATGAAGCTTTCTTT,CASNPSGTEKSNEAFF
TRBD2,TRBV5-5,TRBJ2-1,NA,TGTGCCAGCAGCTCTGCCGGGACTAGCGGGGGAGGGAACAATGAGCAGTTCTTC,CASSSAGTSGGGNNEQFF
NA,TRBV28,TRBJ2-7,once,TGTGCCAGCAGTTTAGGGGGCAGTTACGAGCAGTACTTC,CASSLGGSYEQYF
NA,TRBV28,TRBJ2-5,NA,TGTGCCAGCAGTTCTTTCGGAGGGCTCCCCCAAGAGACCCAGTACTTC,CASSSFGGLPQETQYF
NA,TRBV5-5,TRBJ1-1,NA,TGTGCCAGCAGCGGAAGGGACATGAACACTGAAGCTTTCTTT,CASSGRDMNTEAFF
NA,TRBV10-3,TRBJ1-1,NA,TGTGCCATGCATGGAGCGGCGAACACTGAAGCTTTCTTT,CAMHGAANTEAFF
NA,TRBV28,TRBJ2-7,NA,TGTGCCAGCAGTTCACTCTACGAGCAGTACTTC,CASSSLYEQYF
TRBD2,TRBV4-2,TRBJ2-3,NA,TGTGCCAGCAGCCAACCCCAGCGGGGGGGAACAGATACGCAGTATTTT,CASSQPQRGGTDTQYF
NA,TRBV30,TRBJ1-6,NA,TGTGCCTGGAGTGTGTCAGGGAACTCCTCACCCCTCCACTTT,CAWSVSGNSSPLHF
NA,TRBV27,TRBJ2-1,NA,TGTGCCAGCAGTTCCCTCTCCCCGAGGAATGAGCAGTTCTTC,CASSSLSPRNEQFF
NA,TRBV6-2/TRBV6-3,TRBJ1-5,NA,TGTGCCAGCAGTTACGAAGGGAGAGTTCAGCCCCAGCATTTT,CASSYEGRVQPQHF
NA,TRBV28,TRBJ1-6,NA,TGTGCCAGCAATCCCCTCTCAGGGGAGAGCTCACCCCTCCACTTT,CASNPLSGESSPLHF
NA,TRBV28,TRBJ1-2,NA,TGTGCCAGCAGTTCCCCCGGCATAGCCTCTGGCTATGGCTACACCTTC,CASSSPGIASGYGYTF
TRBD1,TRBV4-1,TRBJ1-1,NA,TGCGCCAGCAGCCAAGTTGTGGGACAGGGGAAAACTGAAGCTTTCTTT,CASSQVVGQGKTEAFF
TRBD1,TRBV6-2/TRBV6-3,TRBJ1-5,once,TGTGCCAGCAGTCACCCACTCGACAGGGGTCCCCATCAGCCCCAGCATTTT,CASSHPLDRGPHQPQHF
NA,TRBV27,TRBJ1-5,NA,TGTGCCAGCAGTTTATACACTAGCAATCAGCCCCAGCATTTT,CASSLYTSNQPQHF
NA,TRBV27,TRBJ2-7,NA,TGTGCCAGCAGTATCGCGGTGGGGAGCCACGAGCAGTACTTC,CASSIAVGSHEQYF
NA,TRBV5-1,TRBJ2-7,NA,TGCGCCAGCAGCTCCGGGATCTCCTACGAGCAGTACTTC,CASSSGISYEQYF
TRBD1,TRBV5-1,TRBJ2-1,NA,TGCGCCAGCAGCGTGGGGACAGCGAACAATGAGCAGTTCTTC,CASSVGTANNEQFF
TRBD1,TRBV19,TRBJ1-1,NA,TGTGCCAGTAGGCCGGGACAGGGACCTTACCGCTTT,CASRPGQGPYRF
NA,TRBV2,TRBJ2-1,NA,TGTGCCAGCAGTGGCGAAAGGGGTAATGAGCAGTTCTTC,CASSGERGNEQFF
TRBD2,TRBV5-1,TRBJ2-7,once,TGCGCCAGCAGCTTGGGTTTCGCTAGCGGGAGTCCCTACGAGCAGTACTTC,CASSLGFASGSPYEQYF
TRBD2,TRBV7-8,TRBJ2-2,NA,TGTGCCAGCACCAACACTAGGATACTAGCGTTACAGAGGGGGGAGCTGTTTTTT,CASTNTRILALQRGELFF
NA,TRBV19,TRBJ1-1,NA,TGTGCCAGTAGTGTACAGCAGTACACTGAAGCTTTCTTT,CASSVQQYTEAFF
TRBD1,TRBV5-1,TRBJ2-2,NA,TGCGCCAGCAGCTTAGGGGGCCTGGGGACCGGGGAGCTGTTTTTT,CASSLGGLGTGELFF
NA,TRBV10-3,TRBJ1-1,NA,TGTGCCATCAGTGAAAACGAGGTTACTGAAGCTTTCTTT,CAISENEVTEAFF
NA,TRBV12-5,TRBJ1-4,NA,TGTGCTAGTGGTGGAACAGGATACTCTTCCAATGAAAAACTGTTTTTT,CASGGTGYSSNEKLFF
NA,TRBV7-2,TRBJ2-5,NA,TGTGCCAGCAGCCTAAGAGGGAGCCAAGAGACCCAGTACTTC,CASSLRGSQETQYF
NA,TRBV6-5,TRBJ1-6,NA,TGTGCCAGCACTAGGGGCGGGAGCGATTCACCCCTCCACTTT,CASTRGGSDSPLHF
NA,TRBV27,TRBJ1-1,NA,TGTGCCAGCAGTACCCGGAGGGCGGTGAACACTGAAGCTTTCTTT,CASSTRRAVNTEAFF
NA,TRBV9,TRBJ1-2,NA,TGTGCCAGCAGCGTATCTGACAGCTATGGCTACACCTTC,CASSVSDSYGYTF
NA,TRBV7-2,TRBJ2-3,NA,TGTGCCAGCAGCATATTGAGCTCGGACAGACACGACACAGATACGCAGTATTTT,CASSILSSDRHDTDTQYF
NA,TRBV5-1,TRBJ1-1,once,TGCGCCAGCAGCTTGGCCGCAGGGGACACTGAAGCTTTCTTT,CASSLAAGDTEAFF
NA,TRBV6-1,TRBJ1-5,NA,TGTGCCAGCAGTAAAGAACAGGGATGGAGCAATCAGCCCCAGCATTTT,CASSKEQGWSNQPQHF
NA,TRBV7-8,TRBJ1-5,once,TGTGCCAGCAGCTTAGGGTTATTCGTAAGGGACGAGGGGGGCAATCAGCCCCAGCATTTT,CASSLGLFVRDEGGNQPQHF
NA,TRBV20-1,TRBJ1-2,few,TGCAGTGCTAGTGGCCCGGCTAACTATGGCTACACCTTC,CSASGPANYGYTF
NA,TRBV7-2,TRBJ1-6,NA,TGTGCCAGCAGTACGTTACAGGTCTATAATTCACCCCTCCACTTT,CASSTLQVYNSPLHF
NA,TRBV27,TRBJ1-1,NA,TGTGCCAGCAGTCCCCCGGGGGTGAGGAACACTGAAGCTTTCTTT,CASSPPGVRNTEAFF
NA,TRBV28,TRBJ1-2,NA,TGTGCCAGCAGAGCGGGCGGCTACACCTTC,CASRAGGYTF
NA,TRBV28,TRBJ1-2,NA,TGTGCCAGCAGTCACGGGAGTTTGTATGGCTACACCTTC,CASSHGSLYGYTF
NA,TRBV15,TRBJ2-6,NA,TGTGCCACCAGCCAGGATCTTGGGGCCAACGTCCTGACTTTC,CATSQDLGANVLTF
NA,TRBV3-1/TRBV3-2,TRBJ2-7,NA,TGTGCCAGCAGCCAAGATCGGGGGAGCTCCTACGAGCAGTACTTC,CASSQDRGSSYEQYF
NA,TRBV9,TRBJ2-1,NA,TGTGCCAGCAGCGTAGGGGGGCTAGCGGACTTGACTGAGCAGTTCTTC,CASSVGGLADLTEQFF
NA,TRBV6-4,TRBJ2-5,NA,TGTGCCAGCAGTGATAGAAGTGGAGAGACCCAGTACTTC,CASSDRSGETQYF
NA,TRBV5-4,TRBJ1-6,NA,TGTGCCAGCAGCTTGGGTCCAGGGGTTCGGGGTAATTCACCCCTCCACTTT,CASSLGPGVRGNSPLHF
NA,TRBV7-2,TRBJ1-5,NA,TGTGCCAGCAGCTTTTCAGGGCAGCCCCAGCATTTT,CASSFSGQPQHF
NA,TRBV21-1,TRBJ1-4,NA,TGTGCCAGCAGCAAAGTGGTGAGGAAGACTAATGAAAAACTGTTTTTT,CASSKVVRKTNEKLFF
NA,TRBV29-1,TRBJ1-4,NA,TGCAGCACCACGGGCGGGAACGGTGAAAAACTGTTTTTT,CSTTGGNGEKLFF
NA,TRBV9,TRBJ1-3,NA,TGTGCCAGCAGCGTAGCCCCCCATAGCCGGGACTCTGGAAACACCATATATTTT,CASSVAPHSRDSGNTIYF